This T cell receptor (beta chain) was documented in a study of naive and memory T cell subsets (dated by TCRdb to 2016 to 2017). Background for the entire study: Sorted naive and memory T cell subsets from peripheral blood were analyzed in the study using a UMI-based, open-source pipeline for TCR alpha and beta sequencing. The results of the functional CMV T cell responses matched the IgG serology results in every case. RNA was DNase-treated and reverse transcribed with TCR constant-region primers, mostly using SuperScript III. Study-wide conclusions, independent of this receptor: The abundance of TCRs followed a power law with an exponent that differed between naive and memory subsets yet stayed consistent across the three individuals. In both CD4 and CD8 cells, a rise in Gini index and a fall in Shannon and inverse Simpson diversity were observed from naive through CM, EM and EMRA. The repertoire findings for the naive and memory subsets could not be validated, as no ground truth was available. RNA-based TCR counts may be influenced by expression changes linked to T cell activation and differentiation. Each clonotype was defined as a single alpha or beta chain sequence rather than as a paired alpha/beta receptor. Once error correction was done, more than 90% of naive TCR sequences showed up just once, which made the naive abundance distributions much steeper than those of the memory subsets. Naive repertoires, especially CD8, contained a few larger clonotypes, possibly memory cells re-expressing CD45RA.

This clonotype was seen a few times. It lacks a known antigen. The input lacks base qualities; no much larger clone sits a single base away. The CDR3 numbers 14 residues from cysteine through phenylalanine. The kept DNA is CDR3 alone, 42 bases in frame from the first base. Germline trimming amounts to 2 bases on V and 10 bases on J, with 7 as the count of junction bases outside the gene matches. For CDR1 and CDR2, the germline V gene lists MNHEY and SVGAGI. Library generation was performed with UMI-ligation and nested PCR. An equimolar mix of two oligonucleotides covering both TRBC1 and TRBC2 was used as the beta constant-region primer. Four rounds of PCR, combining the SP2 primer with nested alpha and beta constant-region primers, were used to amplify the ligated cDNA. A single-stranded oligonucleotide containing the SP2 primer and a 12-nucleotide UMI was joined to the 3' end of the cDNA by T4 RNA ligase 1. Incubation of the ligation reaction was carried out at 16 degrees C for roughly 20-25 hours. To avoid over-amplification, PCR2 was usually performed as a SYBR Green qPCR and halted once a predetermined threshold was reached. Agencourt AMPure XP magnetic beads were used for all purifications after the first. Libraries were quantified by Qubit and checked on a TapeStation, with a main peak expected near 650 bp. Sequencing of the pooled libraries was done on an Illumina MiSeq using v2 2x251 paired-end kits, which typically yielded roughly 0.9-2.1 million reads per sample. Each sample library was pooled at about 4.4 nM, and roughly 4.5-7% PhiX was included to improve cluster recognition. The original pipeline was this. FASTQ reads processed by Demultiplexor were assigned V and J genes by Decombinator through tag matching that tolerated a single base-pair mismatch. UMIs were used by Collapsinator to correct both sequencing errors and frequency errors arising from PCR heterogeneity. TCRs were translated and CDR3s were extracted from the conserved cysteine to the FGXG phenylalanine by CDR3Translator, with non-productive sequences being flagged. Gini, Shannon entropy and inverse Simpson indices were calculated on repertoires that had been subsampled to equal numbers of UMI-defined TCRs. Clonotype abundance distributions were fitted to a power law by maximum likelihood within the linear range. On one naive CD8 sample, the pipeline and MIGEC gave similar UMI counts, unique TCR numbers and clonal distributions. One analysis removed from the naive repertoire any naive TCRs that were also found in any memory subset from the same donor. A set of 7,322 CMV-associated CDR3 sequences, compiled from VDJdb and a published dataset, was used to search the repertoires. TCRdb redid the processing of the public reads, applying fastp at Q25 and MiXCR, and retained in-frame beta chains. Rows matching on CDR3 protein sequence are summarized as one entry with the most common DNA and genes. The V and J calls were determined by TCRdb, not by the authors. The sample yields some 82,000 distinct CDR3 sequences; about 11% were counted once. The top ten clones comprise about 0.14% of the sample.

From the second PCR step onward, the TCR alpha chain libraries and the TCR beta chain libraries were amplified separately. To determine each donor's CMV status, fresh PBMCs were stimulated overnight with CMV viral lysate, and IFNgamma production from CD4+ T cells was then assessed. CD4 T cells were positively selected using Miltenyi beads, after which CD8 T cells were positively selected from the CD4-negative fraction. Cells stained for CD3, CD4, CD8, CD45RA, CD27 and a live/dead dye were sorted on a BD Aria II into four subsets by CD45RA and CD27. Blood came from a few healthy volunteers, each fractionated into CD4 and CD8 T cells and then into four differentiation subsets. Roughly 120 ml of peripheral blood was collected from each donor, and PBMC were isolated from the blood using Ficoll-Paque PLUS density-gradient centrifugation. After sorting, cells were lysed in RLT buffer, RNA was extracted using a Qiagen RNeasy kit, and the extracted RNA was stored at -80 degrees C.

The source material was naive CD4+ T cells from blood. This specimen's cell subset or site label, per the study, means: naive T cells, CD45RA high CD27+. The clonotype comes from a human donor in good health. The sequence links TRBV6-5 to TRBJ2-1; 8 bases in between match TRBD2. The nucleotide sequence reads TGTGCCAGCAGTTACCCCGGGGGGGGCAGGGAGCAGTTCTTC. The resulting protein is CASSYPGGGREQFF.